Each of the 8 T cell receptor beta chains below was sequenced from the same sample in a study of T cells in Graves' hyperthyroidism and ophthalmopathy. What was amplified from RNA transcripts were TCR beta CDR3 regions. When the TCR CDR3 underwent first-round RT-PCR, the HTBI primer set was used. TCRdb re-derived calls from the multiplex PCR reads in MiXCR, one entry per CDR3 protein. Found here are 700,000 or so distinct CDR3 sequences, about 14% of them singletons; the top ten hold around 13%. The sample taken for sequencing was blood. The receptors shown here come from a woman in her forties or fifties with Graves' ophthalmopathy.

This rearrangement joins TRBV5-4 to TRBJ1-2; TRBD1 matches 7 bases. V lost 0 bases and J lost 6; bases outside the gene matches: 2. This CDR3 comprises 13 residues. The V gene's germline CDR1 is SGHNT and CDR2 YYREEE (reference sequence). CDR3 DNA: TGTGCCAGCAGCTTGGCAGGGGGAAATGGCTACACCTTC. It yields the protein CASSLAGGNGYTF.

This clonotype was observed many times. V gene TRBV28 combines with J gene TRBJ2-5, with TRBD1 as a possible D gene (6 bases). Trimming took 6 bases from V and 1 from J, leaving 12 bases between them. The CDR3 loop spans 14 amino acids. Germline values: CDR1 MDHEN, CDR2 SYDVKM. The chain's CDR3 is CASSRGQTQETQYF. The CDR3 DNA sequence: TGTGCCAGCAGCCGCGGACAGACCCAAGAGACCCAGTACTTC.

The chain employs TRBV5-1 and TRBJ2-7; 9 bases are shared with TRBD2. The CDR3 sequence is 15 residues long. Germline V gives CDR1 SGHRS, CDR2 YFSETQ. With 3 bases clipped from V and 7 bases from J, the junction kept 11 bases outside the gene matches. CDR3 DNA: TGCGCCAGCAGCTCCTTAGAAGCGGGAGGAGGAGAGCAGTACTTC. It specifies CASSSLEAGGGEQYF.

This clonotype has at least ten counts. This chain links TRBV20-1 with TRBJ2-5, with D uncertain. Germline CDR1 DFQATT, CDR2 SNEGSKA (reference sequence). Trimming removed 7 bases from V and 3 bases from J, with 12 bases in between. The CDR3 loop spans 12 amino acids. The CDR3 is CSVLRTEETQYF. Here the CDR3 DNA reads TGCAGTGTCCTCCGGACCGAAGAGACCCAGTACTTC.

This clonotype appeared many times. The chain joins TRBV12-3 or TRBV12-4 to TRBJ2-2, with 10 bases identical to TRBD2. The CDR3 sequence is 17 residues long. Trimming took 6 bases from V and 3 from J; bases not matched to a gene: 10. The CDR3 coding sequence is TGTGCCAGCAGGAGCGGGAGGGCTCCAATTTACACCGGGGAGCTGTTTTTT. It translates to CASRSGRAPIYTGELFF.

This clonotype was seen only a few times. The chain carries TRBV19 and TRBJ2-1; 7 positions match TRBD2. V gave up 7 bases and J gave up 9 bases; unmatched junction bases: 9. Germline V gene lookup returns CDR1 LNHDA and CDR2 SQIVND (reference sequence). CDR3 length: 13 residues. The CDR3, as DNA: TGTGCCAGTAACCCAGCGGGAAGGTTTGAGCAGTTCTTC. Protein: CASNPAGRFEQFF.

This clonotype was observed many times. This chain connects TRBV30 to TRBJ2-4; no clear D gene. V was trimmed by 3 bases and J by 7 bases, leaving 10 bases between them. CDR1 and CDR2 (germline): GTSNPN, SVGIG (reference sequence). This CDR3 region has 12 residues. CDR3 sequence: CAWSSKQNIQYF. CDR3 nucleotide sequence: TGTGCCTGGAGCAGCAAGCAGAACATTCAGTACTTC.

This clonotype has only a few counts. The chain joins TRBV5-4 to TRBJ2-5, with D tentatively TRBD2 (6 bases). Germline-derived CDR1 and CDR2 are SGHNT and YYREEE (reference sequence). CDR3 length: 16 amino acids. Trimming took 0 bases from V and 5 from J, leaving 17 bases between them. The CDR3 is CASSLGNSGSGETQYF. CDR3 in DNA: TGTGCCAGCAGCTTGGGCAACTCCGGGAGTGGGGAGACCCAGTACTTC.